The 4 T cell receptor beta chains listed next were all sequenced from one sample in a study of T cell repertoires in ileal Crohn's disease (dated by TCRdb to between 2018 and 2021). Library prep was done by the immunoSEQ multiplex PCR assay. TCRdb retrieved this table from immuneACCESS and kept in-frame rearrangements only. Not all clones are present; in checked studies, unresolved V genes account for under half, and no reason is known for the remainder. For this sample the table gives several thousand clones, of which around 80% were detected only once. The ten largest clonotypes hold roughly 6.2% of the sample. The sequencing sample was made of ileal tissue. These receptors were obtained from an adult with Crohn's disease.

This clone appeared a single time. V gene TRBV5-1 combines with J gene TRBJ1-2, with TRBD1 matching 8 bases. Germline CDR1 is SGHRS and CDR2 is YFSETQ. The CDR3 contains 12 residues. The ends lost 0 bases at V and 10 bases at J; junction bases unmatched: 2. Written as DNA, the CDR3 is TGCGCCAGCAGCTTGGAGCAGGGGGCCTACACCTTC. This sequence encodes CASSLEQGAYTF.

The J gene is TRBJ2-2, the V gene TRBV25-1; D remains ambiguous. The V gene's germline CDR1 is MGHDK and CDR2 SYGVNS. Trimming pared 1 base from V and 7 bases from J, leaving 16 bases between. This CDR3 is 16 amino acids long. The CDR3 loop reads CASSEWARSVGGELFF. Written as DNA, the CDR3 is TGTGCCAGCAGTGAATGGGCCCGGTCAGTGGGCGGGGAGCTGTTTTTT.

This chain joins TRBV25-1 and TRBJ1-1, with D maybe TRBD1 (5 bases). Trimming took 6 bases from V and 2 from J, leaving 7 bases between them. Germline V gives CDR1 MGHDK, CDR2 SYGVNS. The CDR3 is 12 residues long. The CDR3 loop is CASRQGNTEAFF. In DNA form, the CDR3 reads TGTGCCAGCAGGCAGGGAAACACTGAAGCTTTCTTT. The variable domain in full, with the rest retrieved from reference TRBV25-1 and TRBJ1-1, is EADIYQTPRYLVIGTGKKITLECSQTMGHDKMYWYQQDPGMELHLIHYSYGVNSTEKGDLSSESTVSRIRTEHFPLTLESARPSHTSQYLCASRQGNTEAFFGQGTRLTVV.

The J gene is TRBJ2-3, the V gene TRBV5-1; no definite D call. Germline V gene lookup returns CDR1 SGHRS and CDR2 YFSETQ. With 9 bases removed from V and 1 base from J, the gap between germline ends came to 18 bases. This CDR3 region has 15 residues. CDR3 sequence reads: CATYPGSSGTDTQYF. CDR3 DNA sequence: TGCGCCACCTATCCCGGGTCGTCAGGCACAGATACGCAGTATTTT.